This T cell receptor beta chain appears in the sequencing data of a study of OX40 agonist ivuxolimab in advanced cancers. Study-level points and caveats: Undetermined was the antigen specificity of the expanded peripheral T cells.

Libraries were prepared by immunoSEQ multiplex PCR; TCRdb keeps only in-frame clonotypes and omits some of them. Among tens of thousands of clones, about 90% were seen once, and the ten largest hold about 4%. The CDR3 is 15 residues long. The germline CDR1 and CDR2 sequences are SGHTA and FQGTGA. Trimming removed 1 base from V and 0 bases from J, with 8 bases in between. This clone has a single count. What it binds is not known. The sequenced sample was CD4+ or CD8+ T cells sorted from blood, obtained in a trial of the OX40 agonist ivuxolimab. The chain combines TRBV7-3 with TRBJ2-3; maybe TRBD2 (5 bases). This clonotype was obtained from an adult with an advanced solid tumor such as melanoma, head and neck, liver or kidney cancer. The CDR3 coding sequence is TGTGCCAGCAGCTTAAATCCGGGAAGCACAGATACGCAGTATTTT. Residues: CASSLNPGSTDTQYF. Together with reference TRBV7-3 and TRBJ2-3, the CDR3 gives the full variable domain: GAGVSQTPSNKVTEKGKYVELRCDPISGHTALYWYRQSLGQGPEFLIYFQGTGAADDSGLPNDRFFAVRPEGSVSTLKIQRTERGDSAVYLCASSLNPGSTDTQYFGPGTRLTVL.